Each of the 8 T cell receptor beta chains below was sequenced from the same sample in a study of T cell responses to AZD1222 COVID-19 vaccine. Sequencing was performed with immunoSEQ multiplex PCR; in TCRdb, only in-frame clones are kept and a portion is missing. The data contain 130,000 to 150,000 clones, about 90% of them singletons. The source was peripheral blood, collected on day 0 of MenACWY control vaccination. The receptors here all came from an adult in good health.

This chain links TRBV15 with TRBJ2-7; TRBD1 might be the D (6 bases). From germline, CDR1 is LNHNV and CDR2 YYDKDF (reference sequence). V was shortened by 0 bases and J by 7 bases, with 13 bases between the two germline ends. There are 14 residues in the CDR3. DNA of the CDR3: TGTGCCACCAGCAGAGACAGGGGCCACAGAGAGCAGTACTTC. Translating gives CATSRDRGHREQYF.

The chain combines TRBV24-1 with TRBJ1-1; D is undetermined. V lost 6 bases, J lost 4 bases, and 11 bases lay in between. Germline-derived CDR1 and CDR2 are KGHDR and SFDVKD. This CDR3 region has 13 residues. CDR3 loop: CATSLGGSTEAFF. The CDR3 nucleotides read TGTGCCACCAGTCTGGGTGGAAGCACTGAAGCTTTCTTT.

The chain joins TRBV5-1 to TRBJ2-5, with no clear D. Germline values: CDR1 SGHRS, CDR2 YFSETQ. The CDR3 has 13 residues. V was shortened by 2 bases and J by 5 bases, with 10 bases between the two germline ends. CDR3 protein: CASSFRSGETQYF. Here the CDR3 DNA reads TGCGCCAGCAGCTTCCGATCTGGGGAGACCCAGTACTTC.

The chain uses TRBV5-1 and TRBJ2-1; a possible D gene is TRBD2 (5 bases). The CDR3 has 13 amino acids. CDR1 is SGHRS and CDR2 is YFSETQ in the germline V gene. With 5 bases removed from V and 3 bases from J, the gap between germline ends came to 9 bases. The CDR3 nucleotides read TGCGCCAGCAGGGTTAGCGACTACAATGAGCAGTTCTTC. As protein: CASRVSDYNEQFF.

The chain joins TRBV4-1 to TRBJ1-5; D not resolved. The CDR3 sequence is 12 residues long. Per germline, CDR1 MGHRA and CDR2 YSYEKL. The V end was cut by 3 bases, the J end by 3 bases, with 3 bases between. This CDR3 is CASSHLNQPQHF. The CDR3 DNA is TGCGCCAGCAGCCACCTCAATCAGCCCCAGCATTTT.

As for this clone: The same CDR3 also results from other DNA sequences found in this sample. The chain recombines TRBV28 with TRBJ1-1; D is undetermined. Deletions cut 3 bases from V and 1 base from J, with 6 bases between. The CDR3 runs 13 residues. CDR1 is MDHEN and CDR2 is SYDVKM in the germline V gene. CDR3 sequence reads: CASSFRQNTEAFF. The DNA for the CDR3 is TGTGCCAGCAGTTTCCGACAGAACACTGAAGCTTTCTTT.

This clone came up a few times. The chain couples TRBV5-5 to TRBJ1-3; D is perhaps TRBD1 (5 bases). Trimming removed 3 bases from V and 4 bases from J, with 11 bases in between. This CDR3 has 14 residues. Per the germline V gene, CDR1 is SGHKS and CDR2 is YYEKEE (reference sequence). The CDR3 here is CASSSGSAGNTIYF. CDR3 nucleotides: TGTGCCAGCAGCTCAGGGTCGGCCGGAAACACCATATATTTT.

The chain carries TRBV16 and TRBJ1-1; perhaps TRBD1 as D (5 bases). Looked up from germline, CDR1 is KGHSY and CDR2 is FQNENV. V was pared by 4 bases and J by 1 base, with 16 bases between. There are 16 residues in the CDR3. The CDR3 loop is CASSLSRDSANTEAFF. In nucleotides, the CDR3 is TGTGCCAGCAGCCTCTCCCGAGACAGCGCGAACACTGAAGCTTTCTTT.